This T cell receptor beta chain came from a study of vaccination and CD4 T cells after COVID-19. Stated treatment: approximately 9-day PBMC culture with coronavirus spike peptide pools or control peptides (ViraFEST assay). To note about this clonotype: What it recognizes is unknown.

Sequencing of cultured CD4+ T cell DNA used the Oncomine TCR Beta short-read assay. TCRdb processed the PCR reads anew with MiXCR; each CDR3 protein has one entry. Among under 25,000 distinct CDR3 sequences listed, approximately 50% were seen once. The V end lost 0 bases, the J end lost 4 bases, and 12 bases lay between the germline ends. This CDR3 has 15 amino acids. Germline V gene data show CDR1 as SGHNT and CDR2 as YENEEA. V is TRBV11-3 and J is TRBJ1-2; no clear D gene. Specimen: CD4+ T cells from blood, cultured in vitro. The source is a human donor who had recovered from COVID-19. CDR3: CASSLESGVGYGYTF. DNA of the CDR3: TGTGCCAGCAGCTTAGAGTCCGGGGTCGGCTATGGCTACACCTTC. The variable domain in full, completed from reference TRBV11-3 and TRBJ1-2, reads EAGVVQSPRYKIIEKKQPVAFWCNPISGHNTLYWYLQNLGQGPELLIRYENEEAVDDSQLPKDRFSAERLKGVDSTLKIQPAELGDSAVYLCASSLESGVGYGYTFGSGTRLTVV.